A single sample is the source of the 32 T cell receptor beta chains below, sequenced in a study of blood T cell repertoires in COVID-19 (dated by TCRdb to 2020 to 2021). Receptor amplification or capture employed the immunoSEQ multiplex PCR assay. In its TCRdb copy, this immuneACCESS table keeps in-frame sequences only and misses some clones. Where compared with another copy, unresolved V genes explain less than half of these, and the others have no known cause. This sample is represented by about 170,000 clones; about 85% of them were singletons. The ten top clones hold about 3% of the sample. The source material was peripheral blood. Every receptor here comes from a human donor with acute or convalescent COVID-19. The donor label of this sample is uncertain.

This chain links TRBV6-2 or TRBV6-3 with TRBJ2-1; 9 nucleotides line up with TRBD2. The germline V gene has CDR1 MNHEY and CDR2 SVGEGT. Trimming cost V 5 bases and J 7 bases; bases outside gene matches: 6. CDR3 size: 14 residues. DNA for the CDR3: TGTGCCAGCAGTCCGGGACTAGCCGTTAATGAGCAGTTCTTC. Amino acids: CASSPGLAVNEQFF.

The DNA for the CDR3 is TGTGCCAGCAGGCCCTGGTCGGGTGAGGAGAAAAAACTGTTTTTT. Its protein product is CASRPWSGEEKKLFF. The chain couples TRBV6-5 to TRBJ1-4; D uncertain. This CDR3 region has 15 residues. The germline gives CDR1 MNHEY, CDR2 SVGAGI. V was shortened by 6 bases and J by 9 bases, with 20 bases between the two germline ends.

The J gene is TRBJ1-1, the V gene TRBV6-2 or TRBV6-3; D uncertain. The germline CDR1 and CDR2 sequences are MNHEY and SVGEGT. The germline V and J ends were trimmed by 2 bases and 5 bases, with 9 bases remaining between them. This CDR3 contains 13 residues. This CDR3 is CASSYVEVTEAFF. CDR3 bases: TGTGCCAGCAGTTACGTCGAGGTTACTGAAGCTTTCTTT.

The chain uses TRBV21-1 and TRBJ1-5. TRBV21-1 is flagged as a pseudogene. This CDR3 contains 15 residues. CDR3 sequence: CASSKDFGGTQPQHF. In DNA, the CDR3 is TGTGCCAGCAGCAAAGACTTCGGAGGGACTCAGCCCCAGCATTTT.

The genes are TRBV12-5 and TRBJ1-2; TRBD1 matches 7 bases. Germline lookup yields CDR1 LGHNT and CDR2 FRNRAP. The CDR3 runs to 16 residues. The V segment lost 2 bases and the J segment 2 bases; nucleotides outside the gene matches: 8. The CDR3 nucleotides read TGTGCTAGTGGTTTGACCACCCCGACAGGGAACTATGGCTACACCTTC. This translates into CASGLTTPTGNYGYTF.

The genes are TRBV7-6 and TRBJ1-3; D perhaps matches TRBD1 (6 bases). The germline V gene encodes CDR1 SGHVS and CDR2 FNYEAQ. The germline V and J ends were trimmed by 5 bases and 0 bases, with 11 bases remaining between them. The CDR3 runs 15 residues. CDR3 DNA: TGTGCCAGCAGCACGGACAGAGTCTCTGGAAACACCATATATTTT. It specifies CASSTDRVSGNTIYF.

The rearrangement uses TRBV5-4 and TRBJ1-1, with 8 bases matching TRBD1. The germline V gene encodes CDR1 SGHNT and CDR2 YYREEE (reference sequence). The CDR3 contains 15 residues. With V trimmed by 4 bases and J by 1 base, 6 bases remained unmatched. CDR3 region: CASSNRQGKNTEAFF. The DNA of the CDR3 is TGTGCCAGCAGCAATCGACAGGGGAAGAACACTGAAGCTTTCTTT.

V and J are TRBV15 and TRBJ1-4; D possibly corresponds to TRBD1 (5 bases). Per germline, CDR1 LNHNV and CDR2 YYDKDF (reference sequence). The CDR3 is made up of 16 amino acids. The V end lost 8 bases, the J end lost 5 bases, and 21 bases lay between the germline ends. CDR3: CATRQYAVRANEKLFF. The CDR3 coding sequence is TGTGCCACCCGACAGTACGCGGTCCGGGCGAATGAAAAACTGTTTTTT.

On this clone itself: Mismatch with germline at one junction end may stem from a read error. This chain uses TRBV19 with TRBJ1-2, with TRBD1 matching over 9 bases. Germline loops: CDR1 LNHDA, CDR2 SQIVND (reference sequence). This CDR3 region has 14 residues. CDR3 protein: CASRPGTGNYGYTF. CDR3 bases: TGTGCCAGTAGACCCGGGACAGGGAACTATGGCTATACCTTC. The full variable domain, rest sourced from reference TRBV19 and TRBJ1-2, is DGGITQSPKYLFRKEGQNVTLSCEQNLNHDAMYWYRQDPGQGLRLIYYSQIVNDFQKGDIAEGYSVSREKKESFPLTVTSAQKNPTAFYLCASRPGTGNYGYTFGSGTRLTVV.

In nucleotides, the CDR3 is TGTGCCAGCAGTTTAAAAGCGTCAGATACGCAGTATTTT. It codes for CASSLKASDTQYF. The V and J genes are TRBV12-3 or TRBV12-4 and TRBJ2-3; D is undetermined. This CDR3 has 13 amino acids. V lost 2 bases to trimming and J lost 4 bases, with 7 bases between them.

The CDR3 loop is CASTRGGGKPQHF. The CDR3 nucleotides are TGTGCCAGCACTAGGGGGGGAGGCAAGCCCCAGCATTTT. The chain uses TRBV12-3 or TRBV12-4 and TRBJ1-5; the D gene is possibly TRBD1 (6 bases). The V end was cut by 7 bases, the J end by 8 bases, with 15 bases between. This CDR3 spans 13 amino acids.

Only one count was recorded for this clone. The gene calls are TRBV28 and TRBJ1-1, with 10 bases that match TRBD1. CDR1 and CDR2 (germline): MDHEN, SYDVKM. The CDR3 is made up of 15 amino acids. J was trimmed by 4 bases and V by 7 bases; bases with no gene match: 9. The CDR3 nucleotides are TGTGCCAGCAATCCCCGGGACAGGGGCTCCACTGAAGCTTTCTTT. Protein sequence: CASNPRDRGSTEAFF.

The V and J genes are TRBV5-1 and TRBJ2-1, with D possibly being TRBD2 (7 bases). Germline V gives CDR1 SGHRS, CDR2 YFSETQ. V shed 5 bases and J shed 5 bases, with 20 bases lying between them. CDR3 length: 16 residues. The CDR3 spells CASSRVGGGANNEQFF. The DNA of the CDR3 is TGCGCCAGCAGTCGGGTCGGCGGGGGCGCAAACAATGAGCAGTTCTTC.

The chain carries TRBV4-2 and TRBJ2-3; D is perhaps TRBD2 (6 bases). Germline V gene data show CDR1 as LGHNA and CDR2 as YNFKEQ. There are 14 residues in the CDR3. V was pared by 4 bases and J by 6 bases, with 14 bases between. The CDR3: CASSPSGSGDTQYF. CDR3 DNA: TGTGCCAGCAGCCCTTCTGGAAGCGGGGATACGCAGTATTTT.

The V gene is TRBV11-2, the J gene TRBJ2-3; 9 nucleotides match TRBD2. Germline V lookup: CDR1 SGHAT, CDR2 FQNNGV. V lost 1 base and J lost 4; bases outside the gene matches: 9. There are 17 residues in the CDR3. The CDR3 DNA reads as TGTGCCAGCAGCTTAGGGGACCTAGCGGGGAAGGCAGATACGCAGTATTTT. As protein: CASSLGDLAGKADTQYF. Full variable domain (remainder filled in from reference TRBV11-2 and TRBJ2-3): EAGVAQSPRYKIIEKRQSVAFWCNPISGHATLYWYQQILGQGPKLLIQFQNNGVVDDSQLPKDRFSAERLKGVDSTLKIQPAKLEDSAVYLCASSLGDLAGKADTQYFGPGTRLTVL.

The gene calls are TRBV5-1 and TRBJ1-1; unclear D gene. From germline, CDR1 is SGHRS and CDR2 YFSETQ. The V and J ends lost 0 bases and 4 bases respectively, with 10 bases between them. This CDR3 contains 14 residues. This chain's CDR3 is CASSLGAAPTEAFF. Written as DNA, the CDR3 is TGCGCCAGCAGCTTGGGAGCTGCCCCCACTGAAGCTTTCTTT.

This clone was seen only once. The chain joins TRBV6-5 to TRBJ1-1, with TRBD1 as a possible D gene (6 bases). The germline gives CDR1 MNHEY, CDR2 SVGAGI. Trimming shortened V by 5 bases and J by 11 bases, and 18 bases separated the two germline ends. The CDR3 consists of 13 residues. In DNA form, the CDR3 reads TGTGCCAGCAGTAAAAACTCAGGGGATAGGGCTTTCTTT. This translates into CASSKNSGDRAFF.

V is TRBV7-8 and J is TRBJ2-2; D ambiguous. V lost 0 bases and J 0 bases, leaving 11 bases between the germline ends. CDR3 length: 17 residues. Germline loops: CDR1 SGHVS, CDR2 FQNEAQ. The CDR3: CASSLAVTATNTGELFF. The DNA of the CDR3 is TGTGCCAGCAGCTTAGCTGTCACAGCTACGAACACCGGGGAGCTGTTTTTT.

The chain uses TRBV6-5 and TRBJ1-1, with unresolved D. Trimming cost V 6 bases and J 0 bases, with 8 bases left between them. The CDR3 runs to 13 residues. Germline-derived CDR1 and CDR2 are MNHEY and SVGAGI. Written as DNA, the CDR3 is TGTGCCAGCAGAGCCACAGTGAACACTGAAGCTTTCTTT. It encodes CASRATVNTEAFF.

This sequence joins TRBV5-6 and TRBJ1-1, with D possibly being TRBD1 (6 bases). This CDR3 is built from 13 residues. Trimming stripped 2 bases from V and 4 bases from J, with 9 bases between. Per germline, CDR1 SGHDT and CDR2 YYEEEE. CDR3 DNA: TGTGCCAGCAGCTTTACAGGGAGCACTGAAGCTTTCTTT. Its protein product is CASSFTGSTEAFF.

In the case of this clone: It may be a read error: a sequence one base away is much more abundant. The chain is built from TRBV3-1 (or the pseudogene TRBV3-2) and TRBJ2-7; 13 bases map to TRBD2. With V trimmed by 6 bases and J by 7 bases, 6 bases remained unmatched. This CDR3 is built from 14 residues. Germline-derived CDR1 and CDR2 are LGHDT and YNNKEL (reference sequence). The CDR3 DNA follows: TGTGCCAGCAGAACTAGCGGGGGGGCTCTTGAGCAGTACTTC. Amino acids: CASRTSGGALEQYF.

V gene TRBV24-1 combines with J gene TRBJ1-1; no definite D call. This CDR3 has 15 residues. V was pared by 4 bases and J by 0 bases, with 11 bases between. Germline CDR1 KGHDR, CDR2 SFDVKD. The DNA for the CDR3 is TGTGCCACCAGTGACCGAGGCGGCATGAACACTGAAGCTTTCTTT. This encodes CATSDRGGMNTEAFF.

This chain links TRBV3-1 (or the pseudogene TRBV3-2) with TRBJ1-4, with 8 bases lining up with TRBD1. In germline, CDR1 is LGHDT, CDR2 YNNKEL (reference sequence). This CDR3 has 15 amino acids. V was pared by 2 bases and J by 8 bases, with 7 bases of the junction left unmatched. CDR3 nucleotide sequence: TGTGCCAGCAGCCAAAGGACAGGGCGGGGAGAAAAACTGTTTTTT. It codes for CASSQRTGRGEKLFF.

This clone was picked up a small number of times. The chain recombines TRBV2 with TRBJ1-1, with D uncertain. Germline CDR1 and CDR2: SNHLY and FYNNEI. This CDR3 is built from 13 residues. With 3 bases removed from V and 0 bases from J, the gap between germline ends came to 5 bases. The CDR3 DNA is TGTGCCAGCAGTGATACAGTGAACACTGAAGCTTTCTTT. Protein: CASSDTVNTEAFF. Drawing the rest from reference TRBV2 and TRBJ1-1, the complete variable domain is EPEVTQTPSHQVTQMGQEVILRCVPISNHLYFYWYRQILGQKVEFLVSFYNNEISEKSEIFDDQFSVERPDGSNFTLKIRSTKLEDSAMYFCASSDTVNTEAFFGQGTRLTVV.

CDR3 bases: TGCGCCAGCAGCTCGTGGACAGCAACTAATGAAAAACTGTTTTTT. Protein: CASSSWTATNEKLFF. The gene calls are TRBV5-1 and TRBJ1-4; TRBD1 is a possible D gene (6 bases). Trimming shortened V by 3 bases and J by 0 bases, and 9 bases separated the two germline ends. The CDR3 consists of 15 residues. The germline V gene encodes CDR1 SGHRS and CDR2 YFSETQ.

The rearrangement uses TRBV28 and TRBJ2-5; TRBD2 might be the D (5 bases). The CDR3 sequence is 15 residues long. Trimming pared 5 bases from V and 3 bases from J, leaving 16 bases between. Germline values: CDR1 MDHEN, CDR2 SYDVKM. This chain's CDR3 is CASSPMRGSEETQYF. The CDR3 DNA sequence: TGTGCCAGCAGTCCGATGCGCGGGTCCGAAGAGACCCAGTACTTC. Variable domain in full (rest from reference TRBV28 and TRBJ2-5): DVKVTQSSRYLVKRTGEKVFLECVQDMDHENMFWYRQDPGLGLRLIYFSYDVKMKEKGDIPEGYSVSREKKERFSLILESASTNQTSMYLCASSPMRGSEETQYFGPGTRLLVL.

In nucleotides, the CDR3 is TGCGCCAGCAGCTACAGACAGGGGGCGCCGTCTGAAGCTTTCTTT. Amino acids: CASSYRQGAPSEAFF. The genes are TRBV5-1 and TRBJ1-1; 10 nucleotides align to TRBD1. CDR1 and CDR2 (germline): SGHRS, YFSETQ. The J segment lost 6 bases and the V segment lost 3 bases, leaving 8 bases of the junction unmatched. CDR3 size: 15 residues.

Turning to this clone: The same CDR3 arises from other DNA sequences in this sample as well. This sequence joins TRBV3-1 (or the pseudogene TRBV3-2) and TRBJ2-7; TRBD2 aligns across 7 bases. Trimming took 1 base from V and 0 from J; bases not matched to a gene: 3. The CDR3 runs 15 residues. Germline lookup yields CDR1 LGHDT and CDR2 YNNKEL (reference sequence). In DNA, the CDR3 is TGTGCCAGCAGCCAAGCGGGGGGAAGCTCCTACGAGCAGTACTTC. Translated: CASSQAGGSSYEQYF.

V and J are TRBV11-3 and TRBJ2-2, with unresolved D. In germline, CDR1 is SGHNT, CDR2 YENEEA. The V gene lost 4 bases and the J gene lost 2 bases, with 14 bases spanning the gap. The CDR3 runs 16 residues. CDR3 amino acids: CASSSRGVRNTGELFF. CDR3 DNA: TGTGCCAGCAGCTCTAGAGGAGTACGTAACACCGGGGAGCTGTTTTTT.

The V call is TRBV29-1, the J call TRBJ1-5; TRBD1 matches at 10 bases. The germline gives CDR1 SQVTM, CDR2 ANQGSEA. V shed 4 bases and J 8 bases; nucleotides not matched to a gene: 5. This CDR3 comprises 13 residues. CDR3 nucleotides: TGCAGCGTTGCACGTGGACAGGGGGAGCCCCAGCATTTT. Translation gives CSVARGQGEPQHF.

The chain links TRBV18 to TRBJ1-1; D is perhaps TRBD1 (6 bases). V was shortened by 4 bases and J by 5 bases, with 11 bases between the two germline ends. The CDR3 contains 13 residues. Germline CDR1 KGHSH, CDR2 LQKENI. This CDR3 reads CASSQRGGTEAFF. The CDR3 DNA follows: TGTGCCAGCTCACAGAGGGGGGGTACTGAAGCTTTCTTT.

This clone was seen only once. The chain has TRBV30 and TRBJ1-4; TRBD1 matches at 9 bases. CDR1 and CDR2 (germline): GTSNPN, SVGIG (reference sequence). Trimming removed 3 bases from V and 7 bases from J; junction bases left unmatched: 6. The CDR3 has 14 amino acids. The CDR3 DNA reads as TGTGCCTGGAGCGCCCTGGGACAGGGTGAAAAACTGTTTTTT. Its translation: CAWSALGQGEKLFF.